The 5 T cell receptor beta chains listed next were all sequenced from one sample in a study of vaccination effects on CD4 cells after COVID-19. No antigen has been identified for these receptors. Sequenced by immunoSEQ multiplex PCR; TCRdb stores in-frame clones only, minus some. Among tens of thousands of clones listed, roughly 80% were seen once. Subsequent to a culture period of roughly 11 days, CD4+ T cells were isolated. The infection with SARS-CoV-2 (confirmed by PCR) occurred in this person between March and December 2020. Participants were vaccinated with two doses of either the BNT162b2 or mRNA-1273 vaccine. The specimen was CD4+ T cells from PBMCs cultured without peptide, collected after COVID-19 vaccination. These receptors were collected from a human donor who had a prior SARS-CoV-2 infection.

The V and J genes are TRBV5-6 and TRBJ2-1, with 8 positions matching TRBD1. V gave up 1 base and J gave up 4 bases; unmatched junction bases: 7. CDR3 length equals 16 residues. Germline assignment: CDR1 SGHDT and CDR2 YYEEEE. The CDR3 spells CASSLWSGQEYNEQFF. In DNA form, the CDR3 reads TGTGCCAGCAGCTTGTGGTCGGGACAGGAATACAATGAGCAGTTCTTC.

The chain has TRBV7-8 and TRBJ2-2, with 10 nucleotides matching TRBD1. CDR1 SGHVS and CDR2 FQNEAQ come from the germline V gene. V shed 2 bases and J 3 bases; nucleotides not matched to a gene: 3. This CDR3 region has 16 residues. The CDR3 loop reads CASSLQTGGYTGELFF. The CDR3 DNA is TGTGCCAGCAGCTTACAGACAGGGGGCTACACCGGGGAGCTGTTTTTT.

The genes are TRBV7-2 and TRBJ2-3, with D maybe TRBD2 (6 bases). The V gene lost 5 bases and the J gene lost 6 bases, with 9 bases spanning the gap. The CDR3 loop spans 12 amino acids. The germline V gene encodes CDR1 SGHTA and CDR2 FQGNSA. CDR3 residues: CASSATRDTQYF. The CDR3 DNA reads TGTGCCAGCAGCGCGACTAGGGATACGCAGTATTTT. Full variable domain (rest looked up from reference TRBV7-2 and TRBJ2-3): GAGVSQSPSNKVTEKGKDVELRCDPISGHTALYWYRQSLGQGLEFLIYFQGNSAPDKSGLPSDRFSAERTGGSVSTLTIQRTQQEDSAVYLCASSATRDTQYFGPGTRLTVL.

The V gene is TRBV5-1, the J gene TRBJ2-7; possibly TRBD2 for D (5 bases). The CDR3 sequence is 14 residues long. Germline assignment: CDR1 SGHRS and CDR2 YFSETQ. Trimming took 0 bases from V and 5 from J, leaving 12 bases between them. CDR3 nucleotides: TGCGCCAGCAGCTTGGTCGGAGGTTACGACGAGCAGTACTTC. Translating gives CASSLVGGYDEQYF.

CDR3 bases: TGCAGCGTTCGGGACAGCCACAATCAGCCCCAGCATTTT. Its protein is CSVRDSHNQPQHF. The chain employs TRBV29-1 and TRBJ1-5, with 7 bases matching TRBD1. This CDR3 region has 13 residues. Trimming removed 5 bases from V and 3 bases from J; junction bases left unmatched: 4. Germline V gives CDR1 SQVTM, CDR2 ANQGSEA.